This record concerns one TCR beta chain sequence. As handled by the study authors: Researchers report that nucleated cell counts were estimated from reference gene primer amplification. Measured with immunoSEQ multiplex PCR; TCRdb has only the in-frame clones, and not every one. Clone size and the V and J calls come from that table; the DNA yielded D and trimming. The table includes 13,000 or so clones, under 80% detected once. The data stem from a study of blood T cell repertoires in COVID-19. Overall study context: Researchers got acute and convalescent COVID-19 samples from the United States, Italy and Spain. PBMCs, B-cell-depleted T cells, or T cells provided the cDNA or gDNA that made up the material.

Germline lookup yields CDR1 MRHNA and CDR2 SNTAGT. The V and J ends lost 7 bases and 0 bases respectively, with 13 bases between them. The CDR3 extends over 16 amino acids. The sample consisted of peripheral blood. The rearrangement links TRBV6-4 to TRBJ2-6, with D possibly TRBD1 on 5 matching bases. This clonotype was obtained from a human donor in a cohort sampled during active COVID-19. The CDR3 loop is CASKGRAGSGANVLTF. The DNA of the CDR3 is TGTGCCAGCAAGGGCAGGGCAGGCTCTGGGGCCAACGTCCTGACTTTC.